The TCR beta chain under discussion was sequenced for a study of T cell responses to AZD1222 COVID-19 vaccine. On this clone itself: Antigen specificity is unknown.

General study results and limits: Sampling that yielded the repertoires occurred only after the peak T cell response.

Data came from immunoSEQ multiplex PCR; TCRdb stores just in-frame clones and leaves some out. Of 150,000 to 170,000 clones detected, 86% appear once; the ten largest clones hold about 5%. CDR3 length: 12 amino acids. Germline V gene lookup returns CDR1 MNHNY and CDR2 SVGAGI (reference sequence). Trimming cost V 5 bases and J 3 bases, with 4 bases left between them. This receptor was obtained from an adult in good health. The rearrangement uses TRBV6-6 and TRBJ2-2, with D unclear. The sequenced sample was peripheral blood, obtained on day 0 of MenACWY control vaccination. The CDR3 DNA sequence: TGTGCCAGCAGTCCGGACACCGGGGAGCTGTTTTTT. This codes for CASSPDTGELFF.